The clone carrying this T cell receptor (beta chain) was observed once. Trimming took 5 bases from V and 6 from J; bases not matched to a gene: 4. The CDR3 is 13 residues long. CDR1 and CDR2 from the germline V gene are KGHSH and LQKENI. The source of the sample is a study of blood T cell repertoires in COVID-19. For the study at large: Sample material is recorded as cDNA or gDNA derived from T cells, B-cell-depleted T cells, or PBMCs.

Authors' data handling: Amplification from reference gene primers served as the basis for estimated nucleated cell counts. The protocol was immunoSEQ multiplex PCR, while the TCRdb copy is restricted to in-frame clones and leaves out a portion. Clone size and V and J calls were adopted from that table, with D and trimming inferred from the DNA. The data show 55,000 to 65,000 clones, 70% to 90% seen once. The receptor's source is a man aged 60-69 years with COVID-19, enrolled during active disease. The material sequenced was peripheral blood. The chain combines TRBV18 with TRBJ2-7; the match to TRBD2 covers 10 bases. The CDR3 protein is CASSTSGRGEQYF. The CDR3 DNA sequence: TGTGCCAGCTCAACCAGCGGGAGGGGCGAGCAGTACTTC.